This note documents a single T cell receptor (beta chain) sequence. Its antigen is unknown. These data belong to a study of naive and memory T cell subsets. CDR1 is LNHDA, CDR2 SQIVND, per germline (reference sequence). V trimming: 6 bases; J trimming: 2 bases; junction bases outside the gene matches: 8. The CDR3 spans 17 residues. The beta constant-region primer was an equimolar mix of two oligonucleotides covering TRBC1 and TRBC2. The ligated cDNA underwent four PCR rounds using SP2 and nested alpha and beta constant-region primers. TCRdb reprocessed the UMI-ligation and nested PCR reads with MiXCR, giving one entry per CDR3 protein. The table includes approximately 150,000 distinct CDR3 sequences, 15% to 25% detected once. Study conclusions and caveats: Naive repertoires, especially CD8, held a few larger clonotypes, possibly memory cells re-expressing CD45RA.

This clonotype was obtained from a human donor in good health. Sequenced sample: naive CD8+ T cells from blood. This rearrangement joins TRBV19 to TRBJ2-3; 13 nucleotides match TRBD2. The CDR3 DNA sequence: TGTGCCAGTAGGAGACTAGCGGGAGGTGCACCCACAGATACGCAGTATTTT. Its protein is CASRRLAGGAPTDTQYF.